Sequencing of this T cell receptor beta chain was carried out in a study of CD8 T cells in ankylosing spondylitis. Whole-study results and caveats: What seemed typical of ankylosing spondylitis blood was a TCR beta motif built from about 8 highly homologous variants.

With regard to this clonotype: The antigen is not known.

TCR beta libraries were made by quantitative 5'-RACE with molecular barcodes. TCRdb recomputed calls from the 5' RACE reads with MiXCR, one row per CDR3 protein. The table has about 140,000 distinct CDR3 sequences, more than 7% seen once. Germline V gives CDR1 KGHSY, CDR2 FQNENV. The CDR3 covers 16 residues. Trimming removed 0 bases at V and 4 bases at J, with 15 bases between. Sequenced material: synovial fluid, either unsorted or a sorted T cell fraction (not recorded which). The V gene is TRBV16, the J gene TRBJ1-2; D may be TRBD1 (5 bases). This sequence was found in a male donor with ankylosing spondylitis. CDR3: CASSQSKGPRTYGYTF. CDR3 nucleotide sequence: TGTGCCAGCAGCCAATCGAAGGGGCCACGGACCTATGGCTACACCTTC.